The entry that follows covers one T cell receptor (beta chain) sequence. Antigen unknown. CDR1 and CDR2 (germline): MGHRA, YSYEKL. Germline trimming cut 2 bases from V and 0 bases from J; bases unmatched to any gene: 4. The length of the CDR3 is 15 residues. Time point: baseline, week 1 (first vaccination visit). Treatment reported: pre-vaccination baseline after standard-of-care therapy. Donor diagnoses consisted of new WHO grade 3 or 4 IDH1-mutant, ATRX-lost astrocytomas. Produced via immunoSEQ multiplex PCR; TCRdb's table is partial and in-frame only. The data hold tens of thousands of clones, with 83% observed a single time. This sample was taken from a study of a mutant IDH1 vaccine in newly diagnosed glioma. Study-level information: Previous care, which was radiotherapy, temozolomide, or both, most often involved both. The study's findings and limits: Pseudoprogression apparently lacked any relation to changes in top peripheral T cell clonotypes.

This sequence originates from a woman under 30 with glioma. Some clones in this sample may be carry-over from other donors' samples. The sample here was peripheral blood mononuclear cells (PBMCs), taken from a glioma patient treated with radiotherapy, temozolomide or both. The chain links TRBV4-1 to TRBJ2-7, with 7 positions matching TRBD1. CDR3 protein: CASSQSGGSSYEQYF. The CDR3 nucleotides read TGCGCCAGCAGCCAATCAGGGGGTAGCTCCTACGAGCAGTACTTC.